This TCR beta chain was captured by sequencing in a study of response to subunit inactivated influenza vaccine. The study, taken as a whole, reports: The authors offered the suggestion that each seasonal influenza vaccination recruits few new T cells.

TCRdb reprocessed the RT-PCR reads with MiXCR, giving one entry per CDR3 protein. Among hundreds of thousands of distinct CDR3 sequences listed, approximately 14% were seen once. This clonotype came up many times. What it recognizes is unknown. The receptor was derived from a man aged 45-65 years who received an inactivated influenza vaccine. Source: PBMCs from blood, taken 14 to 15 days before vaccination.

The CDR3 DNA sequence: TGCAGCGCCGTTAGGGGATCAGGATCGTACGAGCAGTACTTC. Its translation: CSAVRGSGSYEQYF. This chain joins TRBV29-1 and TRBJ2-7; maybe TRBD1 (5 bases). V was cut by 7 bases and J by 4 bases, with 20 bases left in between. Germline CDR1 and CDR2: SQVTM and ANQGSEA. This CDR3 has 14 amino acids.